This is a list of T cell receptor beta chains from one sample in a study of T-cell reconstitution after alpha-beta-depleted transplantation in children. One entry per CDR3 protein results from TCRdb running MiXCR on the PCR reads. The profile shows approximately 300,000 distinct CDR3 sequences, roughly 9.1% of them singletons. Sample: PBMCs, taken before TCRalphabeta/CD19-depleted stem cell transplant. Receptors originate from a boy under two years old with acute myeloid leukemia, due to receive a stem cell transplant. CDR3s leave out the opening cysteine and the closing phenylalanine or tryptophan.

cdr3_length	v_call	j_call	cdr3_aa
11	TRBV19	TRBJ2-7	ASQNRQGLEQY
13	TRBV12-3/TRBV12-4	TRBJ2-5	ASRMDRRVSETQY
13	TRBV5-6	TRBJ2-1	ASSSERDAYNEQF
13	TRBV12-3/TRBV12-4	TRBJ2-2	ASSQYDLNTGELF
13	TRBV7-9	TRBJ2-7	ASSPVTGRVYEQY
13	TRBV4-2	TRBJ2-2	ASSLLASYTGELF
13	TRBV28	TRBJ2-5	ASSVYRGTVETQY
12	TRBV19	TRBJ2-7	ASSRTSGPYEQY
14	TRBV21-1	TRBJ2-7	ASSKGSGSQPYEQY
9	TRBV20-1	TRBJ2-3	SARQTYTQY
15	TRBV7-9	TRBJ2-3	ASSPNRDSRRTDTQY
13	TRBV5-1	TRBJ2-3	ASSLWTVSTDTQY
16	TRBV6-4	TRBJ2-2	TSSSFGGLAGSTGELF